The clone carrying this T cell receptor (beta chain) was observed many times. Its antigen is unidentified. About 10 ml of fresh peripheral blood supplied the PBMCs. The data originate from a study of T cells in Graves' hyperthyroidism and ophthalmopathy. Findings and limits, study-wide: Progression to ophthalmopathy was predicted a median of approximately 6.4 months early.

RNA transcripts provided the source from which TCR beta CDR3 regions were amplified. When the TCR CDR3 underwent first-round RT-PCR, the HTBI primer set was used. TCRdb recomputed calls from the multiplex PCR reads with MiXCR, one row per CDR3 protein. The sample includes around 560,000 distinct CDR3 sequences, over 15% of them seen just once. The CDR3 spans 15 residues. The V and J ends lost 3 bases and 5 bases respectively, with 16 bases between them. Germline assignment: CDR1 SGHVS and CDR2 FQNEAQ. This clonotype originated in a woman between 18 and 29 years old with Graves' hyperthyroidism. Sequences were obtained from blood. This sequence joins TRBV7-8 and TRBJ2-5; unclear D gene. The CDR3 coding sequence is TGTGCCAGCAGCTTCGCAACTCTCGATTCGGAGACCCAGTACTTC. Its protein product is CASSFATLDSETQYF.